This T cell receptor beta chain was documented in a study of T cells in Graves' hyperthyroidism and ophthalmopathy. PBMCs came from around 9.7 ml fresh peripheral blood. CDR1 and CDR2 from the germline V gene are SGHTA and FQGTGA. The junction had 4 bases not matched to a gene; V was cut back by 6 bases and J by 4 bases. The CDR3 loop spans 14 amino acids. This clonotype has more than one count but fewer than ten. Antigen specificity is unknown. Findings and limits, study-wide: In blood, most of the thyroid clonotypes expanded above 0.001 were also present.

Amplification of TCR beta CDR3 regions was performed using RNA transcripts as template. The HTBI primer set was used in a first-round RT-PCR of the TCR CDR3. TCRdb reprocessed the multiplex PCR reads via MiXCR and lists one record per CDR3 protein. Of some 350,000 distinct CDR3 sequences listed, around 25% are singletons. The sample taken for sequencing was blood. The receptor was derived from a man between 50 and 59 years old with Graves' hyperthyroidism. The chain is built from TRBV7-3 and TRBJ1-4; 8 bases agree with TRBD1. The CDR3 DNA reads as TGTGCCAGCAGACCAGGACAGGGTAATGAAAAACTGTTTTTT. Amino acids: CASRPGQGNEKLFF.